The 27 T cell receptor beta chains reported below all come from one sample, sequenced in a study of blood T cells in healthy people across ages. A J-beta primer mix and a sample-barcoded 5' primer were used in a second PCR of roughly 6 to 11 cycles. TCRdb itself ran the 5' RACE reads through MiXCR, one entry per CDR3 protein. The sample includes about 680,000 distinct CDR3 sequences, over 45% seen only once; the top ten take roughly a third. Material for sequencing was blood. These receptors were collected from a woman aged 60-75 years in good health.

The chain links TRBV5-5 to TRBJ1-1; weak D call: TRBD1 (6 bases). Germline V gives CDR1 SGHKS, CDR2 YYEKEE (reference sequence). Trimming removed 0 bases at V and 3 bases at J, with 12 bases between. This CDR3 is 15 amino acids long. CDR3 coding DNA: TGTGCCAGCAGCTTGGACAGGGCGTCATACACTGAAGCTTTCTTT. The encoded protein is CASSLDRASYTEAFF.

The chain is built from TRBV29-1 and TRBJ1-4; TRBD1 matches at 8 bases. Germline V gene data show CDR1 as SQVTM and CDR2 as ANQGSEA. V was pared by 6 bases and J by 11 bases, with 5 bases of the junction left unmatched. This CDR3 has 11 residues. In nucleotides, the CDR3 is TGCAGCGTAGGGACAGGCGGGAAACTGTTTTTT. As protein: CSVGTGGKLFF.

This clonotype was counted many times. This chain links TRBV20-1 with TRBJ2-3; 7 bases line up with TRBD1. V was clipped by 6 bases and J by 4 bases; unmatched bases: 4. The CDR3 is 12 residues long. Per germline, CDR1 DFQATT and CDR2 SNEGSKA (reference sequence). The CDR3 is CSAKGQSDTQYF. The CDR3 DNA sequence: TGCAGTGCCAAGGGACAGTCAGATACGCAGTATTTT.

This clonotype is a singleton in its sample. The V gene is TRBV12-3 or TRBV12-4, the J gene TRBJ1-5; 10 bases align to TRBD1. V shed 6 bases, J shed 1 base, and the junction held 3 bases outside the gene matches. The CDR3 is 15 residues long. CDR3 residues: CASRGQGISNQPQHF. The CDR3 DNA reads TGTGCCAGCAGGGGACAGGGGATCAGCAATCAGCCCCAGCATTTT.

This clonotype was counted many times. The chain carries TRBV4-3 and TRBJ2-7; D ambiguous. V lost 1 base to trimming and J lost 0 bases, with 10 bases between them. The CDR3 consists of 15 residues. In germline, CDR1 is LGHNA, CDR2 YSLEER. Here the CDR3 reads CASSQGAKPSYEQYF. CDR3 DNA: TGCGCCAGCAGCCAAGGCGCCAAACCCTCCTACGAGCAGTACTTC.

A few counts support this clonotype. CDR3 nucleotides: TGTGCCAGCAGCGTAGAGCCTCAAACATATACGCAGTATTTT. Encoded protein: CASSVEPQTYTQYF. The V and J genes are TRBV9 and TRBJ2-3; D ambiguous. The V end lost 0 bases, the J end lost 7 bases, and 12 bases lay between the germline ends. This CDR3 contains 14 residues. Germline assignment: CDR1 SGDLS and CDR2 YYNGEE.

In its sample, this clonotype was seen a few times. This rearrangement joins TRBV6-7 to TRBJ2-7; 9 positions agree with TRBD1. TRBV6-7 is identified as an open reading frame with a role that is uncertain. V dropped 1 base and J dropped 0; count of bases not matched to a gene: 4. The CDR3 sequence is 16 residues long. The CDR3 protein is CASSYWDREVSYEQYF. The CDR3 bases are TGTGCCAGCAGTTACTGGGACAGGGAGGTCTCCTACGAGCAGTACTTC.

CDR3 protein: CASSRQGEAFF. Written as DNA, the CDR3 is TGTGCCAGCAGCCGACAGGGGGAAGCTTTCTTT. This sequence joins TRBV7-9 and TRBJ1-1; 8 nucleotides line up with TRBD1. This CDR3 region has 11 residues. After removal of 5 bases from V and 8 bases from J, the junction contained 1 base not matched to a gene. In germline, CDR1 is SEHNR, CDR2 FQNEAQ (reference sequence).

This sequence joins TRBV29-1 and TRBJ2-3; TRBD2 might be the D (7 bases). CDR3 size: 16 residues. Per germline, CDR1 SQVTM and CDR2 ANQGSEA. Trimming pared 4 bases from V and 2 bases from J, leaving 19 bases between. The CDR3: CSVGGGGSGYTDTQYF. In DNA form, the CDR3 reads TGCAGCGTTGGAGGGGGAGGGAGCGGGTACACAGATACGCAGTATTTT.

This chain links TRBV4-3 with TRBJ2-5; D remains unclear. Germline values: CDR1 LGHNA, CDR2 YSLEER. V lost 2 bases, J lost 11 bases, and 15 bases lay in between. This CDR3 region has 13 residues. The DNA for the CDR3 is TGCGCCAGCAGCCAAACAAATTACAATGAGCAGTACTTC. Residues: CASSQTNYNEQYF.

This rearrangement joins TRBV7-9 to TRBJ2-3; 10 bases are shared with TRBD2. The CDR3 totals 16 residues. The germline CDR1 and CDR2 sequences are SEHNR and FQNEAQ (reference sequence). The V segment lost 0 bases and the J segment 5 bases; nucleotides outside the gene matches: 5. The CDR3 loop reads CASSLALAGSGDTQYF. CDR3 in DNA: TGTGCCAGCAGCTTAGCACTAGCGGGATCAGGAGATACGCAGTATTTT.

This chain joins TRBV7-2 and TRBJ2-7; either TRBD1 or TRBD2 may supply D (5 bases each). CDR3 size: 13 residues. V was shortened by 7 bases and J by 7 bases, with 17 bases between the two germline ends. CDR1 and CDR2 from the germline V gene are SGHTA and FQGNSA. The CDR3 region is CASTGRTLGEQYF. CDR3 bases: TGTGCCAGCACGGGACGGACTCTGGGGGAGCAGTACTTC.

This clonotype was seen only a few times. The chain recombines TRBV5-8 with TRBJ1-5; possibly TRBD1 for D (6 bases). V lost 4 bases and J 4 bases, leaving 9 bases between the germline ends. Germline V gives CDR1 SGHTS, CDR2 YDEGEE. This CDR3 is built from 13 residues. The CDR3 sequence: CASSRDINQPQHF. The DNA of the CDR3 is TGTGCCAGCAGCCGGGACATTAATCAGCCCCAGCATTTT.

This clonotype was found a few times. The gene calls are TRBV7-2 and TRBJ2-5, with 8 positions matching TRBD2. Germline values: CDR1 SGHTA, CDR2 FQGNSA. With V trimmed by 7 bases and J by 5 bases, 9 bases remained unmatched. The CDR3 length is 14 residues. DNA for the CDR3: TGTGCCAGCAAACCGGGGGGGAGTTGGGAGACCCAGTACTTC. Protein: CASKPGGSWETQYF.

This clonotype was picked up one time. The rearrangement joins TRBV20-1 to TRBJ1-2; 7 nucleotides line up with TRBD1. CDR1 DFQATT and CDR2 SNEGSKA come from the germline V gene (reference sequence). The V segment lost 6 bases and the J segment 6 bases; nucleotides outside the gene matches: 7. The CDR3 is 12 residues long. The DNA for the CDR3 is TGCAGTGCGAGACAGGGTAGTCATGGCTACACCTTC. Residues: CSARQGSHGYTF.

The CDR3 sequence is CASSSVQLGTDTQYF. For the CDR3, the DNA is TGTGCCAGCAGTTCAGTTCAGCTGGGCACAGATACGCAGTATTTT. The chain couples TRBV7-2 to TRBJ2-3; D unresolved. Trimming removed 6 bases from V and 1 base from J, with 14 bases in between. This CDR3 comprises 15 residues. The germline gives CDR1 SGHTA, CDR2 FQGNSA.

This clonotype showed up just once. The V gene is TRBV28, the J gene TRBJ1-2; D is unresolved. With 3 bases removed from V and 0 bases from J, the gap between germline ends came to 11 bases. From germline, CDR1 is MDHEN and CDR2 SYDVKM. The CDR3 sequence is 15 residues long. The CDR3 DNA reads TGTGCCAGCAGTTTTAGCCGGAAAGCTAACTATGGCTACACCTTC. This translates into CASSFSRKANYGYTF.

The rearrangement uses TRBV20-1 and TRBJ2-7, with D possibly TRBD2 on 6 matching bases. Deletions cut 0 bases from V and 5 bases from J, with 20 bases between. The CDR3 covers 16 residues. Germline V gives CDR1 DFQATT, CDR2 SNEGSKA (reference sequence). For the CDR3, the DNA is TGCAGTGCTAGAGATCCCGGGGGAGTGAGTAGGGACGAGCAGTACTTC. Amino acid sequence: CSARDPGGVSRDEQYF.

This clonotype was recorded a few times. The chain combines TRBV4-2 with TRBJ1-1; no clear D. CDR3 length: 14 residues. Trimming pared 0 bases from V and 0 bases from J, leaving 5 bases between. The germline V gene has CDR1 LGHNA and CDR2 YNFKEQ. The CDR3 bases are TGTGCCAGCAGCCAAGATTTGATGAACACTGAAGCTTTCTTT. Its translation is CASSQDLMNTEAFF.

This sequence joins TRBV30 and TRBJ1-6, with unresolved D. Germline CDR1 GTSNPN, CDR2 SVGIG (reference sequence). This CDR3 contains 15 residues. V was trimmed by 3 bases and J by 0 bases, leaving 9 bases between them. The CDR3 region has the DNA TGTGCCTGGAGGGATGTAGGCTCCTATAATTCACCCCTCCACTTT. This gives the protein CAWRDVGSYNSPLHF.

This chain joins TRBV6-5 and TRBJ2-1; D gene unclear. This CDR3 comprises 12 residues. V shed 7 bases and J shed 7 bases, with 11 bases lying between them. CDR1 is MNHEY, CDR2 SVGAGI, per germline. The CDR3: CASKSLWNEQFF. CDR3 sequence (DNA): TGTGCCAGCAAGAGCTTATGGAATGAGCAGTTCTTC.

The chain links TRBV12-3 or TRBV12-4 to TRBJ1-1; D might be TRBD1 (6 bases). The CDR3 sequence is 13 residues long. V dropped 6 bases and J dropped 3 bases, with 11 bases sitting between them. The CDR3, as DNA: TGTGCCAGCAGCAGGACAGCCGACACTGAAGCTTTCTTT. Protein sequence: CASSRTADTEAFF.

The chain couples TRBV7-8 to TRBJ2-2; D perhaps matches TRBD1 (5 bases). This CDR3 has 15 residues. Germline-derived CDR1 and CDR2 are SGHVS and FQNEAQ. V was cut by 2 bases and J by 3 bases, with 10 bases left in between. The CDR3 region is CASSLRGMDTGELFF. The CDR3 nucleotides read TGTGCCAGCAGCTTAAGGGGAATGGACACCGGGGAGCTGTTTTTT. The whole variable domain, filled in from reference TRBV7-8 and TRBJ2-2, reads GAGVSQSPRYKVAKRGQDVALRCDPISGHVSLFWYQQALGQGPEFLTYFQNEAQLDKSGLPSDRFFAERPEGSVSTLKIQRTQQEDSAVYLCASSLRGMDTGELFFGEGSRLTVL.

This sequence joins TRBV7-3 and TRBJ2-5; D uncertain. Germline CDR1 SGHTA, CDR2 FQGTGA. V dropped 5 bases and J dropped 5 bases, with 12 bases sitting between them. The CDR3 runs 13 residues. The CDR3 is CASSRHPRETQYF. The CDR3 DNA is TGTGCCAGCAGCCGGCACCCCAGGGAGACCCAGTACTTC.

The rearrangement uses TRBV3-1 and TRBJ2-7; D call uncertain. The CDR3 length is 13 residues. CDR1 and CDR2 from the germline V gene are LGHDT and YNNKEL (reference sequence). Trimming removed 4 bases at V and 3 bases at J, with 10 bases between. This CDR3 is CASSRTTGYEQYF. CDR3 coding DNA: TGTGCCAGCAGCCGGACGACGGGCTACGAGCAGTACTTC.

CDR3: CASSVAGNYGYTF. The CDR3 nucleotides are TGTGCCAGCAGTGTTGCAGGGAACTATGGCTACACCTTC. This chain links TRBV12-3 or TRBV12-4 with TRBJ1-2; weak D call: TRBD1 (5 bases). The CDR3 is made up of 13 amino acids. Between the trimmed V and J ends, which lost 5 bases and 2 bases, there was a span of 9 bases.

The gene calls are TRBV30 and TRBJ2-7; D not resolved. The ends were cut back, 0 bases at V and 7 bases at J, with 13 bases in the middle. The CDR3 totals 13 residues. Per germline, CDR1 GTSNPN and CDR2 SVGIG (reference sequence). The CDR3 DNA reads TGTGCCTGGAGTGTAACAGCAATAGGGGAGCAGTACTTC. Protein sequence: CAWSVTAIGEQYF.